The 16 T cell receptor beta chains below all came from one sample that was sequenced in a study of T cell clonotyping in hematopoietic cell transplantation. The data were produced by immunoSEQ multiplex PCR, yet TCRdb's version contains in-frame clones alone and is incomplete. The sample lists 9,000 to 15,000 clones; roughly 89% were seen once. Material: peripheral blood mononuclear cells. These receptor sequences come from a human donor who either received an allogeneic hematopoietic cell transplant for a myeloid malignancy or was a related donor (not recorded which). Some clones in this sample may be carry-over from other donors' samples.

J is TRBJ2-7 and V is TRBV27, with D possibly matching TRBD1 (5 bases). V shed 5 bases and J shed 5 bases, with 19 bases lying between them. The CDR3 covers 15 residues. The germline V gene encodes CDR1 MNHEY and CDR2 SMNVEV (reference sequence). In nucleotides, the CDR3 is TGTGCCAGCAGTCTGTTAGGGGCCGCAAGTGACGAGCAGTACTTC. Residues: CASSLLGAASDEQYF.

The genes are TRBV5-1 and TRBJ1-1; maybe TRBD1 (6 bases). Trimming took 6 bases from V and 1 from J, leaving 16 bases between them. Germline V gives CDR1 SGHRS, CDR2 YFSETQ. CDR3 length: 15 amino acids. The CDR3 nucleotides are TGCGCCAGCAACCCTTGGGGGGCGAGGAACACTGAAGCTTTCTTT. Translated, it gives CASNPWGARNTEAFF. Full variable domain (rest looked up from reference TRBV5-1 and TRBJ1-1): KAGVTQTPRYLIKTRGQQVTLSCSPISGHRSVSWYQQTPGQGLQFLFEYFSETQRNKGNFPGRFSGRQFSNSRSEMNVSTLELGDSALYLCASNPWGARNTEAFFGQGTRLTVV.

The chain employs TRBV5-1 and TRBJ1-2; D uncertain. V was pared by 2 bases and J by 3 bases, with 14 bases between. Germline-derived CDR1 and CDR2 are SGHRS and YFSETQ. CDR3 size: 15 residues. The CDR3 here is CASSLEGEGYYGYTF. CDR3 DNA sequence: TGCGCCAGCAGCTTAGAGGGAGAGGGTTACTATGGCTACACCTTC.

Here the CDR3 reads CAIRTSGGNGELFF. CDR3 nucleotides: TGTGCCATTCGGACTAGCGGTGGTAACGGGGAGCTGTTTTTT. The rearrangement links TRBV10-3 to TRBJ2-2, with 10 bases lining up with TRBD2. V trimming: 9 bases; J trimming: 7 bases; junction bases outside the gene matches: 8. The V gene's germline CDR1 is ENHRY and CDR2 SYGVKD. The CDR3 runs 14 residues.

This chain links TRBV19 with TRBJ2-2; 7 bases are a match to TRBD2. V trimming: 7 bases; J trimming: 0 bases; junction bases outside the gene matches: 8. The CDR3 has 16 amino acids. Germline CDR1 is LNHDA and CDR2 is SQIVND (reference sequence). The CDR3 DNA reads as TGTGCCAGTATGGGAGGGGCTGCCACGAACACCGGGGAGCTGTTTTTT. Translated, it gives CASMGGAATNTGELFF. The full variable domain, in which reference TRBV19 and TRBJ2-2 provide the parts outside the CDR3, is DGGITQSPKYLFRKEGQNVTLSCEQNLNHDAMYWYRQDPGQGLRLIYYSQIVNDFQKGDIAEGYSVSREKKESFPLTVTSAQKNPTAFYLCASMGGAATNTGELFFGEGSRLTVL.

V and J are TRBV4-2 and TRBJ2-5, with TRBD2 matching 7 bases. Germline-derived CDR1 and CDR2 are LGHNA and YNFKEQ. The CDR3 spans 16 residues. Germline trimming cut 0 bases from V and 2 bases from J; bases unmatched to any gene: 6. CDR3 protein: CASSQDPAGPQETQYF. The CDR3 DNA reads TGTGCCAGCAGCCAAGATCCAGCGGGACCGCAAGAGACCCAGTACTTC.

This clone came up once. The chain carries TRBV7-9 and TRBJ1-1; D uncertain. The V end was cut by 1 base, the J end by 11 bases, with 11 bases between. CDR3 length: 12 amino acids. Looked up from germline, CDR1 is SEHNR and CDR2 is FQNEAQ (reference sequence). The CDR3 loop reads CASSLVSDGAFF. The CDR3 DNA follows: TGTGCCAGCAGCTTAGTATCAGACGGGGCTTTCTTT.

J is TRBJ2-6 and V is TRBV27, with 11 bases that match TRBD1. CDR1 MNHEY and CDR2 SMNVEV come from the germline V gene (reference sequence). CDR3 length equals 18 residues. Trimming cost V 1 base and J 0 bases; bases outside gene matches: 2. CDR3 region: CASSLWTGGASGANVLTF. The DNA of the CDR3 is TGTGCCAGCAGTTTATGGACAGGGGGCGCCTCTGGGGCCAACGTCCTGACTTTC.

The gene calls are TRBV27 and TRBJ2-7; maybe TRBD2 (5 bases). This CDR3 is 13 amino acids long. From germline, CDR1 is MNHEY and CDR2 SMNVEV (reference sequence). Trimming took off 7 bases at V and 0 bases at J, with 10 bases between the two ends. This chain's CDR3 is CASTGIPSYEQYF. The CDR3 region has the DNA TGTGCCAGCACGGGGATACCCTCCTACGAGCAGTACTTC.

The chain couples TRBV29-1 to TRBJ2-7, with D perhaps TRBD1 or TRBD2 (5 bases each). This CDR3 has 11 amino acids. Germline CDR1 SQVTM, CDR2 ANQGSEA. The V gene lost 4 bases and the J gene lost 7 bases, with 11 bases spanning the gap. CDR3 bases: TGCAGCGTTGCCGCCTGGGGGGAGCAGTACTTC. Translation: CSVAAWGEQYF.

This clone has just one count. The J gene is TRBJ1-1, the V gene TRBV15; D is undetermined. The V end lost 0 bases, the J end lost 2 bases, and 10 bases lay between the germline ends. CDR1 and CDR2 from the germline V gene are LNHNV and YYDKDF (reference sequence). This CDR3 comprises 15 residues. The CDR3, as DNA: TGTGCCACCAGCAGAGAAAAGGCCGAAAACACTGAAGCTTTCTTT. It encodes CATSREKAENTEAFF.

The chain is built from TRBV19 and TRBJ2-7; D gene ambiguous. Trimming took off 5 bases at V and 0 bases at J, with 14 bases between the two ends. CDR1 and CDR2 (germline): LNHDA, SQIVND (reference sequence). There are 15 residues in the CDR3. CDR3 loop: CASSFKDLSSYEQYF. The CDR3 region has the DNA TGTGCCAGTAGTTTTAAGGATCTTAGCTCCTACGAGCAGTACTTC.

This sequence joins TRBV29-1 and TRBJ1-2, with TRBD1 matching over 11 bases. In germline, CDR1 is SQVTM, CDR2 ANQGSEA. Losses at the gene ends were 4 bases for V and 5 bases for J; bases not matched to a gene: 9. The CDR3 spans 15 residues. In DNA, the CDR3 is TGCAGCGTTGTTAACGTCGGGACAGGGGGATATGGCTACACCTTC. Translation gives CSVVNVGTGGYGYTF.

V usage is TRBV28 and J usage is TRBJ2-1; 10 nucleotides match TRBD1. The CDR3 spans 15 residues. V lost 2 bases, J lost 8 bases, and 6 bases stayed unmatched. The V gene's germline CDR1 is MDHEN and CDR2 SYDVKM. In DNA, the CDR3 is TGTGCCAGCAGTTTAGGGACAGGGGCTAGCCATGAGCAGTTCTTC. Translated, it gives CASSLGTGASHEQFF.

The chain employs TRBV5-1 and TRBJ1-2; D is possibly TRBD1 (5 bases). The V and J ends lost 2 bases and 8 bases respectively, with 16 bases between them. Germline-derived CDR1 and CDR2 are SGHRS and YFSETQ. This CDR3 is 14 amino acids long. CDR3: CASSLSGPTGGYTF. The CDR3 bases are TGCGCCAGCAGCTTATCGGGACCTACGGGGGGCTACACCTTC.

This sequence joins TRBV6-4 and TRBJ1-1, with 7 positions matching TRBD1. Germline CDR1 is MRHNA and CDR2 is SNTAGT. The CDR3 spans 14 residues. Trimming removed 3 bases from V and 4 bases from J; junction bases left unmatched: 5. The CDR3 region is CASSETGTVTEAFF. CDR3 coding DNA: TGTGCCAGCAGTGAAACCGGGACAGTCACTGAAGCTTTCTTT.